This T cell receptor (beta chain) comes out of a study of T cells in Graves' hyperthyroidism and ophthalmopathy. Germline CDR1 MNHEY, CDR2 SMNVEV (reference sequence). The CDR3 runs to 13 residues. V gave up 8 bases and J gave up 6 bases; unmatched junction bases: 7. This clonotype was seen ten or more times. What it recognizes is unknown. Ophthalmopathy patients had moderate-to-severe active disease, CAS ≥3, NOSPECS ≥4, and disease duration under 3 months. RNA transcripts were the template for amplifying TCR beta CDR3 regions. Using the HTBI primer set, a first-round RT-PCR was run on the TCR CDR3. TCRdb itself ran the multiplex PCR reads through MiXCR, one entry per CDR3 protein. The sample comprises more than 350,000 distinct CDR3 sequences, roughly 15% of which are singletons, and roughly 19% rests with the top ten. Study-level points and caveats: Blood also carried most thyroid clonotypes expanded above 0.001.

The sequencing input was blood. The chain links TRBV27 to TRBJ1-1, with TRBD1 identical over 9 bases. The source of this sequence is a woman aged 55 to 70 with Graves' ophthalmopathy. CDR3 coding DNA: TGTGCCAGCCAAGTTCGACAGGGGGCTGAAGCTTTCTTT. This sequence encodes CASQVRQGAEAFF.